This T cell receptor (beta chain) was obtained from a study of post-analysis software for immune sequencing data. Looking at the study overall: Courses of disease covered relapsing-remitting, secondary progressive and progressive-relapsing multiple sclerosis. The study, taken as a whole, reports: Normalized Chao1 diversity in multiple sclerosis patients fell significantly below that of controls.

TCR beta cDNA libraries included unique molecular identifiers. Between roughly 1 and 11 million T cells gave rise to hundreds of thousands of cDNA molecules. MiXCR, run by TCRdb on the PCR reads, gives a single entry per CDR3 protein. The top ten clones hold less than 8% of a sample with about 430,000 distinct CDR3 sequences, 39% of them seen once. As to this clonotype: Its cognate antigen is unknown.

The receptor was derived from a girl aged 2 to 9 with multiple sclerosis. The specimen sequenced was blood.

CDR3 coding DNA: TGTGCCAGCAGCCCCGACGATTCCGAGCAGTACTTC. Residues: CASSPDDSEQYF. V is TRBV12-3 or TRBV12-4 and J is TRBJ2-5; D is undetermined. The J call may be mistaken, given a closer DNA end match to TRBJ2-7. The CDR3 loop spans 12 amino acids.